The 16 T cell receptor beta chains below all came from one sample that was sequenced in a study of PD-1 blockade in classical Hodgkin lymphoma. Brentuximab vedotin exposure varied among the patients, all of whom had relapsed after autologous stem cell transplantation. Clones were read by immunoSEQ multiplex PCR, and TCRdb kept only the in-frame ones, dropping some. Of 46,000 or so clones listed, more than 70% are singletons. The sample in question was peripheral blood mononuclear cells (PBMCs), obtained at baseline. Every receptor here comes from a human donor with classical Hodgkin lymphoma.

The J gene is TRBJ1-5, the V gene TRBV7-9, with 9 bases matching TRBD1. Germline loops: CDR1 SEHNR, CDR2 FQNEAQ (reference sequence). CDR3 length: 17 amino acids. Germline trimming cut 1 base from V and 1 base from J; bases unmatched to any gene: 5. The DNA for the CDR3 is TGTGCCAGCAGCTTAGGGACAGGGGCGGGGAGCAATCAGCCCCAGCATTTT. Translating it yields CASSLGTGAGSNQPQHF. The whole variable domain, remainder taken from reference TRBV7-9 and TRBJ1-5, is DTGVSQNPRHKITKRGQNVTFRCDPISEHNRLYWYRQTLGQGPEFLTYFQNEAQLEKSRLLSDRFSAERPKGSFSTLEIQRTEQGDSAMYLCASSLGTGAGSNQPQHFGDGTRLSIL.

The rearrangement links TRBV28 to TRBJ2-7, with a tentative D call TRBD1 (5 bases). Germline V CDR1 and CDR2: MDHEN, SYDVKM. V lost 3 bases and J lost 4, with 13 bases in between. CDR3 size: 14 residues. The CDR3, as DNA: TGTGCCAGCAGTTTTCAGGGAATGGGATACGAGCAGTACTTC. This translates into CASSFQGMGYEQYF.

Written as DNA, the CDR3 is TGTGCCAGCAGCTCCCCAAACGAGCAGTACTTC. Protein sequence: CASSSPNEQYF. V usage is TRBV7-9 and J usage is TRBJ2-7; unclear D gene. Trimming took 4 bases from V and 5 from J, leaving 6 bases between them. The CDR3 extends over 11 amino acids. Germline loops: CDR1 SEHNR, CDR2 FQNEAQ (reference sequence).

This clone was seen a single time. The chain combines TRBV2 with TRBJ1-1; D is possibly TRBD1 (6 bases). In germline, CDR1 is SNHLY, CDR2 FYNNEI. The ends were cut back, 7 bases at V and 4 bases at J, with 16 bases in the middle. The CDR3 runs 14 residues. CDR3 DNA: TGTGCCAGCAACAAACAGGGTAGGGTCACTGAAGCTTTCTTT. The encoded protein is CASNKQGRVTEAFF.

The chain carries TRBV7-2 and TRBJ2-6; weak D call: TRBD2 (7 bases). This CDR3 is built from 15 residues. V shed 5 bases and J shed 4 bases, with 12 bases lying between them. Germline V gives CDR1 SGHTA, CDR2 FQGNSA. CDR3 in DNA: TGTGCCAGCAGCAGGGGGGGGTCCGGGGCCAACGTCCTGACTTTC. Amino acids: CASSRGGSGANVLTF.

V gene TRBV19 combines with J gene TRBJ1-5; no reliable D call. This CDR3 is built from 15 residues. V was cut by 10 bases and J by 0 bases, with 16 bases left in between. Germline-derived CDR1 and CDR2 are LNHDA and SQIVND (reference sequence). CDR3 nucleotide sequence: TGTGCCACTCTTCAAGGGAAGTTTAGCAATCAGCCCCAGCATTTT. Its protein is CATLQGKFSNQPQHF.

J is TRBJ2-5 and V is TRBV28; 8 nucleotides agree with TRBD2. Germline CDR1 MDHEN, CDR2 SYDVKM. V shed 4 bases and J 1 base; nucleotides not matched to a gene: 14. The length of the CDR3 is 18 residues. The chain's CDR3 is CASSSVLLAGAFQETQYF. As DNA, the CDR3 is TGTGCCAGCAGTTCAGTCCTGCTAGCGGGCGCCTTCCAAGAGACCCAGTACTTC.

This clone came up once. CDR3 protein: CASGGTLNSYEQYF. Written as DNA, the CDR3 is TGCGCCAGCGGGGGGACACTCAACTCCTACGAGCAGTACTTC. The V and J genes are TRBV10-1 and TRBJ2-7; D is tentatively TRBD1 or TRBD2 (6 bases each). The CDR3 consists of 14 residues. Deletions cut 8 bases from V and 0 bases from J, with 14 bases between. CDR1 and CDR2 (germline): WNHNN, SYGVQD (reference sequence).

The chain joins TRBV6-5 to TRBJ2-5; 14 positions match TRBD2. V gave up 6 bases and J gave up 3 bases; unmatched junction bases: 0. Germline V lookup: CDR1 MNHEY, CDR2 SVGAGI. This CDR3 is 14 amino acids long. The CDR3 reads CASRTSGGEETQYF. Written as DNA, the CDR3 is TGTGCCAGCAGGACTAGCGGGGGGGAAGAGACCCAGTACTTC.

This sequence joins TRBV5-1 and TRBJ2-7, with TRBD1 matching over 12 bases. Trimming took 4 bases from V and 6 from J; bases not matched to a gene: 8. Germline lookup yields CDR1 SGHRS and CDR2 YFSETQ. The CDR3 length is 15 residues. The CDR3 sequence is CASSLPGQGAGEQYF. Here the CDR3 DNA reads TGCGCCAGCAGCCTACCGGGACAGGGGGCTGGCGAGCAGTACTTC.

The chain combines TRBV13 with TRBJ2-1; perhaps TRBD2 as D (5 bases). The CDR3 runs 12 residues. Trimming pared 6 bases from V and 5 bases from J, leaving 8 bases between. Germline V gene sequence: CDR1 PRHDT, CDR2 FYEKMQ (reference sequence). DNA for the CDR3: TGTGCCAGCAGGGGAGAGGACAATGAGCAGTTCTTC. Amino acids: CASRGEDNEQFF.

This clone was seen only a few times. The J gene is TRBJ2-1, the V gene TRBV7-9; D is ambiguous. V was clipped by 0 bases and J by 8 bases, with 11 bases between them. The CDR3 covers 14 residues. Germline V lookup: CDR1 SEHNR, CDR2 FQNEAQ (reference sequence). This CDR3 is CASSLALSRHEQFF. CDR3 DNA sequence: TGTGCCAGCAGCTTAGCCTTATCCAGGCATGAGCAGTTCTTC.

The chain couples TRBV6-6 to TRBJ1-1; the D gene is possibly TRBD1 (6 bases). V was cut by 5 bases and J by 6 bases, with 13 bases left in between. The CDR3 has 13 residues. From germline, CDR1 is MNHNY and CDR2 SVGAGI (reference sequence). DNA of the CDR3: TGTGCCAGCAGTGTAACAGGGATGGCTGAAGCTTTCTTT. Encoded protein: CASSVTGMAEAFF.

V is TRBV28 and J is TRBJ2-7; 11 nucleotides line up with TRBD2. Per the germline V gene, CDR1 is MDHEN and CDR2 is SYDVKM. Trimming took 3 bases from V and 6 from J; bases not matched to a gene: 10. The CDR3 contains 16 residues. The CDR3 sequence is CASSFVLAGGPPEQYF. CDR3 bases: TGTGCCAGCAGTTTTGTTCTAGCGGGAGGACCCCCCGAGCAGTACTTC. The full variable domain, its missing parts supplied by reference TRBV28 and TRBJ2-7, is DVKVTQSSRYLVKRTGEKVFLECVQDMDHENMFWYRQDPGLGLRLIYFSYDVKMKEKGDIPEGYSVSREKKERFSLILESASTNQTSMYLCASSFVLAGGPPEQYFGPGTRLTVT.

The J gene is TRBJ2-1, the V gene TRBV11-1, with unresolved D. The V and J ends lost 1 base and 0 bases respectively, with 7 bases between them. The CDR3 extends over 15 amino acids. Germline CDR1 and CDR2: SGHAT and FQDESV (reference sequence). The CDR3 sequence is CASSLEWSSYNEQFF. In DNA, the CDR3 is TGTGCCAGCAGCTTAGAATGGAGCTCCTACAATGAGCAGTTCTTC.

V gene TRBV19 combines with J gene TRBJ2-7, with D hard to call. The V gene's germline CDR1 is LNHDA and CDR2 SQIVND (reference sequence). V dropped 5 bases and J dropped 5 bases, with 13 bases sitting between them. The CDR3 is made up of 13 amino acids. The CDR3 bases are TGTGCCAGTAGTGGTAGACTCGCCGACGAGCAGTACTTC. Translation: CASSGRLADEQYF.